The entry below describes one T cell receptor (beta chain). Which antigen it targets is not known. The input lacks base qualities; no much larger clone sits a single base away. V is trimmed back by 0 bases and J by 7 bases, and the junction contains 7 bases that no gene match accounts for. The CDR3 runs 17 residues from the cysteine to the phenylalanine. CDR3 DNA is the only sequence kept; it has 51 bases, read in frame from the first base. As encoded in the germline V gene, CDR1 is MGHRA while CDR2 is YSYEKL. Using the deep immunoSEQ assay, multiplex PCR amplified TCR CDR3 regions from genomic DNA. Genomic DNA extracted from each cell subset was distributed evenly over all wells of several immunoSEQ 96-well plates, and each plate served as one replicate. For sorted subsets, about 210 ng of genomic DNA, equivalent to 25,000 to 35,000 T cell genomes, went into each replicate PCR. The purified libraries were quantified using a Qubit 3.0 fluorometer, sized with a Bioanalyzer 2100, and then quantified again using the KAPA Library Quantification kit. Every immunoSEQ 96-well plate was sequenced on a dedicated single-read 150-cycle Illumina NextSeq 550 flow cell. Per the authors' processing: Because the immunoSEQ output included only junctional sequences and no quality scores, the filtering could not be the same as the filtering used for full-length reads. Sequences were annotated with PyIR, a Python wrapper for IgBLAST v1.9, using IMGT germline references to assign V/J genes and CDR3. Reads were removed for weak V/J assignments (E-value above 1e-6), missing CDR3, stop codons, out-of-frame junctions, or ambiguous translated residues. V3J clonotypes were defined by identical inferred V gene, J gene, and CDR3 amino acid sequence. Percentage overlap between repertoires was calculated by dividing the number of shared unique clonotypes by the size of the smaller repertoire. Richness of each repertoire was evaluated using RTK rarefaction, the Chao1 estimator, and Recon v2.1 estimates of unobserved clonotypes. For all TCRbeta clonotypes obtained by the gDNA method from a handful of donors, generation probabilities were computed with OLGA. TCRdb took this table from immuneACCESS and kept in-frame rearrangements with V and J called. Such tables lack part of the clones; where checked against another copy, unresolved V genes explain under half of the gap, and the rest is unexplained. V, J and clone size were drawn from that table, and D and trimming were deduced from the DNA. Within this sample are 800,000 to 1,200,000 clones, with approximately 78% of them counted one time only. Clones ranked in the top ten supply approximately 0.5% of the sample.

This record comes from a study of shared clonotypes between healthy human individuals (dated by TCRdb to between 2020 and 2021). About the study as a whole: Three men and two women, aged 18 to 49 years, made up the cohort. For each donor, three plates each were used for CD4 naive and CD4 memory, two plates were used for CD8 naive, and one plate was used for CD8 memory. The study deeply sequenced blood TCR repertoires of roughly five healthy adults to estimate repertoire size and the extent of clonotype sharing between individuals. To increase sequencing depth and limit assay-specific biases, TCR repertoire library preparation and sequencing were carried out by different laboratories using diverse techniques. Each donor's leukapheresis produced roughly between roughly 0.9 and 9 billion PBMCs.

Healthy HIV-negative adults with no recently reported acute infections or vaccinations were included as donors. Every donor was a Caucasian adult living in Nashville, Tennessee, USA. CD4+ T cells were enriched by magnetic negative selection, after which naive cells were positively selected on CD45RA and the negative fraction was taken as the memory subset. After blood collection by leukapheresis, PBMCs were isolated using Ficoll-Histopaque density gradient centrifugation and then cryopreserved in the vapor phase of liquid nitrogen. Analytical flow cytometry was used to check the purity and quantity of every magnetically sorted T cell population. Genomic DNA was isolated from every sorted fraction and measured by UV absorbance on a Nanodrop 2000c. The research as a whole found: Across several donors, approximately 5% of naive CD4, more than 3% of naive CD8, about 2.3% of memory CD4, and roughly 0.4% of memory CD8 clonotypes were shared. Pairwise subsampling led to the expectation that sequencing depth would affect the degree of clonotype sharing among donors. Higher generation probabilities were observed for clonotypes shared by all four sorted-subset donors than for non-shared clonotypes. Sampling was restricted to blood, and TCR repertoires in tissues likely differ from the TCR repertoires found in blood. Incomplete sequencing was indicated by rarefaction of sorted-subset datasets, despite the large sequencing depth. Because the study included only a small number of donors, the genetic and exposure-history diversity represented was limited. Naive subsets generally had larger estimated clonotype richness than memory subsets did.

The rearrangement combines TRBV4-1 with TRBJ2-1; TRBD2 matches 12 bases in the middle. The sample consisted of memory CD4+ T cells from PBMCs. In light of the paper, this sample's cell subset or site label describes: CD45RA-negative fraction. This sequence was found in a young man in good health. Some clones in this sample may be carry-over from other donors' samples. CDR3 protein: CASSQDWTSGNKNEQFF. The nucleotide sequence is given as TGCGCCAGCAGCCAAGATTGGACTAGCGGGAACAAGAATGAGCAGTTCTTC.